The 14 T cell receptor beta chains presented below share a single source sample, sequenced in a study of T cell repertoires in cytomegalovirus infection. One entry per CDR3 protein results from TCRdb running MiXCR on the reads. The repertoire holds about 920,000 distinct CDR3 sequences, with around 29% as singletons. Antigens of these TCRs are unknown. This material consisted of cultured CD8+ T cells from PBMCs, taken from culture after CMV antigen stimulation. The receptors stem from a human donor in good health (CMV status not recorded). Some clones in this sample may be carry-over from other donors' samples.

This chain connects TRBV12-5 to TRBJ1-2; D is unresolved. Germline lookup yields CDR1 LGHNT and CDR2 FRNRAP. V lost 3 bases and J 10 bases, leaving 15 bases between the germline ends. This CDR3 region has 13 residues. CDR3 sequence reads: CASGFSLVNDYTF. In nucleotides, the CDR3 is TGTGCTAGTGGTTTTTCCTTAGTGAATGACTACACCTTC.

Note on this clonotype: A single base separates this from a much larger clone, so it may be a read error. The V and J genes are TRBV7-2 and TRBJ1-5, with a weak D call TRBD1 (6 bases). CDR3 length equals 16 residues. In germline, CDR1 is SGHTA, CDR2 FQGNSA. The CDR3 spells CAGSYVIGGSNQPQHF. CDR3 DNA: TGTGCCGGCAGCTATGTAATAGGGGGGAGCAATCAGCCCCAGCATTTT.

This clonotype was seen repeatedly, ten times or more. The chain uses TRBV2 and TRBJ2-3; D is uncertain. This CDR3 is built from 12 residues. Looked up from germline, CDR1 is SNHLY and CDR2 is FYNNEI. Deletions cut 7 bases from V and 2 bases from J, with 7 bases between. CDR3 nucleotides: TGTGCCAGCAACAGACTCACAGATACGCAGTATTTT. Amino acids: CASNRLTDTQYF. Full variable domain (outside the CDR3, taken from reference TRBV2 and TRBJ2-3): EPEVTQTPSHQVTQMGQEVILRCVPISNHLYFYWYRQILGQKVEFLVSFYNNEISEKSEIFDDQFSVERPDGSNFTLKIRSTKLEDSAMYFCASNRLTDTQYFGPGTRLTVL.

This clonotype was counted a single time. The CDR3 protein is CASRLTGSGNIQYF. The CDR3 DNA reads TGTGCCAGCAGGCTGACGGGAAGTGGAAACATTCAGTACTTC. V is TRBV27 and J is TRBJ2-4; perhaps TRBD2 as D (5 bases). CDR1 is MNHEY, CDR2 SMNVEV, per germline (reference sequence). CDR3 length equals 14 residues. V was cut by 6 bases and J by 6 bases, with 15 bases left in between.

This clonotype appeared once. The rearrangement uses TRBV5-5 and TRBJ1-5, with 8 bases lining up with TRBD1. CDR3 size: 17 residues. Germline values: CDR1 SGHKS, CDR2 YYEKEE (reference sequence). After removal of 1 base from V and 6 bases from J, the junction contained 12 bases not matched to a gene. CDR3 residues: CASSLWGTDREGQPQHF. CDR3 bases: TGTGCCAGCAGCTTGTGGGGGACGGACAGGGAGGGTCAGCCCCAGCATTTT.

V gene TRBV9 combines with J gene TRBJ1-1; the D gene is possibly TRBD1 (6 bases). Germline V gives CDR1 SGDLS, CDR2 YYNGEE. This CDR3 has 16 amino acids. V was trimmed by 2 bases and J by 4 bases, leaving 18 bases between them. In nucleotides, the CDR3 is TGTGCCAGCAGCGTTGGAATCGCAGGGGCGACCACTGAAGCTTTCTTT. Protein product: CASSVGIAGATTEAFF.

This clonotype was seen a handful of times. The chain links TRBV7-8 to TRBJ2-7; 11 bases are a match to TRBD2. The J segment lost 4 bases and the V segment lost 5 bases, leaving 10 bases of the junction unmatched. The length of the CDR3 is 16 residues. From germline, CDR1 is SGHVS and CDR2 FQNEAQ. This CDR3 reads CASSQHLAGGDYEQYV. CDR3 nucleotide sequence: TGTGCCAGCAGCCAGCACCTAGCGGGGGGCGATTACGAGCAGTACGTC.

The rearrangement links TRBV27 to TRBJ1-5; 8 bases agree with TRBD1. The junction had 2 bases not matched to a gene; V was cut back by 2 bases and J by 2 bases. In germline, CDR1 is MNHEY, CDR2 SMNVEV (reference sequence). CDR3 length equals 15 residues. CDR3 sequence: CASSLQGAGNQPQHF. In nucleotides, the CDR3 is TGTGCCAGCAGTTTACAGGGGGCCGGCAATCAGCCCCAGCATTTT.

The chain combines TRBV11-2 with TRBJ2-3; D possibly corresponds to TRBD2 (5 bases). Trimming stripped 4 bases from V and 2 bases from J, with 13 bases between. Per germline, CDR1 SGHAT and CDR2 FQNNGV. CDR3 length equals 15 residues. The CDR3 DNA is TGTGCCAGCAGCTCACACCGGGAAACCACAGATACGCAGTATTTT. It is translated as CASSSHRETTDTQYF.

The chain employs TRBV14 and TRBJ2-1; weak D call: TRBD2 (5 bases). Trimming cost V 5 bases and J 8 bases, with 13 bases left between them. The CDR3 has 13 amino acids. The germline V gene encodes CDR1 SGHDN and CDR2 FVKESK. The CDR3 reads CASSLPGWHEQFF. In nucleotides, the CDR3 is TGTGCCAGCAGCTTACCGGGGTGGCATGAGCAGTTCTTC.

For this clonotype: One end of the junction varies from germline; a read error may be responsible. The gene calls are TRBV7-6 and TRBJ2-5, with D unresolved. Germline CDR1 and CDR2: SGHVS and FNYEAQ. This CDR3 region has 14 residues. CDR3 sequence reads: CASSLSVGSETQYF. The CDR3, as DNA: TGTGCTAGCAGCTTAAGTGTCGGGTCCGAGACCCAGTACTTC.

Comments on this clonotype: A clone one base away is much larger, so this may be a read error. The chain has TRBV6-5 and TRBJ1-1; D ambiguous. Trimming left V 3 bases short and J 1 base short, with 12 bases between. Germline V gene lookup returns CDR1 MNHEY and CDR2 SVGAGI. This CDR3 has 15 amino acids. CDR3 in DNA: TGTGCCAGCAGTTATGTTATTAGCCAGAACACTGAAGCTTTCTTT. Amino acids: CASSYVISQNTEAFF.

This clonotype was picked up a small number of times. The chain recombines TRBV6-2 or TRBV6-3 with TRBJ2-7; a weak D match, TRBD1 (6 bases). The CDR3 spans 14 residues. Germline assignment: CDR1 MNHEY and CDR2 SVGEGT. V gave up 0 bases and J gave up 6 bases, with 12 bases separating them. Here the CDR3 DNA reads TGTGCCAGCAGTTACTCACGAGGGGGAGTCGAGCAGTACGTC. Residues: CASSYSRGGVEQYV.

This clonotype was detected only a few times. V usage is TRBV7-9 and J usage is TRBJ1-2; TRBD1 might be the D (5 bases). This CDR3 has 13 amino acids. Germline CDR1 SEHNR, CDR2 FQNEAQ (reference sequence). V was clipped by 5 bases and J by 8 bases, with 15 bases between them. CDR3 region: CASSPRAGIGYTF. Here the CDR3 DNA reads TGTGCCAGCAGCCCACGGGCAGGGATCGGCTACACCTTC.